This entry lists 32 T cell receptor beta chains sequenced from one sample in a study of blood T cell repertoires in COVID-19. Sequenced by immunoSEQ multiplex PCR; TCRdb stores in-frame clones only, minus some. This table has around 200,000 clones, around 83% appearing once. The specimen was peripheral blood. All receptors come from a man aged 50 to 60 with active or convalescent COVID-19.

V gene TRBV28 combines with J gene TRBJ1-4; TRBD1 matches 11 bases. The CDR3 contains 15 residues. After removal of 3 bases from V and 7 bases from J, the junction contained 4 bases not matched to a gene. Germline V gene data show CDR1 as MDHEN and CDR2 as SYDVKM. The CDR3 nucleotides read TGTGCCAGCAGTTTCCGGGACAGGGGGGGTGAAAAACTGTTTTTT. As protein: CASSFRDRGGEKLFF.

The rearrangement joins TRBV30 to TRBJ2-5, with 8 bases fitting TRBD2. The CDR3 has 15 amino acids. V dropped 2 bases and J dropped 1; count of bases not matched to a gene: 6. Germline V gives CDR1 GTSNPN, CDR2 SVGIG (reference sequence). The CDR3 loop reads CAWSKAGVLQETQYF. Here the CDR3 DNA reads TGTGCCTGGAGTAAAGCGGGGGTCCTCCAAGAGACCCAGTACTTC. Full variable domain (rest looked up from reference TRBV30 and TRBJ2-5): SQTIHQWPATLVQPVGSPLSLECTVEGTSNPNLYWYRQAAGRGLQLLFYSVGIGQISSEVPQNLSASRPQDRQFILSSKKLLLSDSGFYLCAWSKAGVLQETQYFGPGTRLLVL.

This chain links TRBV7-8 with TRBJ2-5; 10 bases line up with TRBD2. This CDR3 has 15 residues. Trimming at V came to 0 bases and at J to 5 bases, leaving 3 bases not matched to a gene. CDR1 is SGHVS, CDR2 FQNEAQ, per germline. CDR3 protein: CASSLALAGVETQYF. The CDR3 nucleotides read TGTGCCAGCAGCTTAGCCCTAGCGGGAGTGGAGACCCAGTACTTC.

J is TRBJ2-6 and V is TRBV7-9; D gene ambiguous. The germline V and J ends were trimmed by 3 bases and 1 base, with 4 bases remaining between them. Germline assignment: CDR1 SEHNR and CDR2 FQNEAQ (reference sequence). This CDR3 comprises 14 residues. The CDR3 coding sequence is TGTGCCAGCAGCTTCGGGTCTGGGGCCAACGTCCTGACTTTC. Amino acids: CASSFGSGANVLTF.

The CDR3 DNA reads TGTGCCACCAGCAGCGATATCGGGACAGGGACTTTCTATGGCTACACCTTC. Translated: CATSSDIGTGTFYGYTF. The gene calls are TRBV15 and TRBJ1-2; 9 nucleotides agree with TRBD1. V was clipped by 3 bases and J by 4 bases; unmatched bases: 12. There are 17 residues in the CDR3. Germline loops: CDR1 LNHNV, CDR2 YYDKDF (reference sequence).

This chain uses TRBV13 with TRBJ2-3, with TRBD1 as a possible D gene (5 bases). Trimming cost V 5 bases and J 6 bases, with 18 bases left between them. The CDR3 loop spans 15 amino acids. Per germline, CDR1 PRHDT and CDR2 FYEKMQ (reference sequence). CDR3 bases: TGTGCCAGCAGCGTTAAGGGGCCGGTTTCCGATACGCAGTATTTT. Amino acids: CASSVKGPVSDTQYF.

The chain carries TRBV4-2 and TRBJ2-1; D is undetermined. From germline, CDR1 is LGHNA and CDR2 YNFKEQ. The CDR3 covers 17 residues. Between the trimmed V and J ends, which lost 3 bases and 3 bases, there was a span of 18 bases. CDR3 sequence reads: CASSQIRSARIYNEQFF. The CDR3 nucleotides are TGTGCCAGCAGCCAGATAAGAAGTGCGCGGATCTACAATGAGCAGTTCTTC.

This clone was counted once. V and J are TRBV7-8 and TRBJ2-6; a weak D match, TRBD2 (5 bases). The V and J ends lost 5 bases and 3 bases respectively, with 17 bases between them. The germline CDR1 and CDR2 sequences are SGHVS and FQNEAQ. CDR3 size: 17 residues. The CDR3 bases are TGTGCCAGCAGCCTCCTCCCCGGGATGAATGGGGCCAACGTCCTGACTTTC. It specifies CASSLLPGMNGANVLTF.

V gene TRBV4-1 combines with J gene TRBJ1-3, with D hard to call. V was clipped by 5 bases and J by 2 bases, with 10 bases between them. Per the germline V gene, CDR1 is MGHRA and CDR2 is YSYEKL. The CDR3 covers 14 residues. Here the CDR3 DNA reads TGCGCCAGCAGCGATGGCATGACTGGAAACACCATATATTTT. This translates into CASSDGMTGNTIYF.

The chain is built from TRBV11-2 and TRBJ1-2; the D gene is possibly TRBD1 (6 bases). The V end lost 4 bases, the J end lost 8 bases, and 11 bases lay between the germline ends. The length of the CDR3 is 12 residues. Germline-derived CDR1 and CDR2 are SGHAT and FQNNGV. The CDR3 sequence is CASSSGQSGYTF. The CDR3 DNA follows: TGTGCCAGCAGCTCTGGACAGTCGGGCTACACCTTC. Drawing the rest from reference TRBV11-2 and TRBJ1-2, the complete variable domain is EAGVAQSPRYKIIEKRQSVAFWCNPISGHATLYWYQQILGQGPKLLIQFQNNGVVDDSQLPKDRFSAERLKGVDSTLKIQPAKLEDSAVYLCASSSGQSGYTFGSGTRLTVV.

This clone was detected only a few times. The gene calls are TRBV7-2 and TRBJ1-1; a weak D match, TRBD1 (5 bases). V was shortened by 5 bases and J by 5 bases, with 18 bases between the two germline ends. This CDR3 contains 15 residues. CDR1 is SGHTA, CDR2 FQGNSA, per germline. The CDR3 DNA follows: TGTGCCAGCAGCCCCGGCGGGAGGGGATTGACTGAAGCTTTCTTT. It translates to CASSPGGRGLTEAFF.

V usage is TRBV9 and J usage is TRBJ1-1; tentative D call: TRBD1 (6 bases). CDR1 and CDR2 from the germline V gene are SGDLS and YYNGEE. V lost 3 bases, J lost 8 bases, and 11 bases lay in between. The CDR3 is made up of 12 amino acids. The CDR3 spells CASSGDGTEAFF. The CDR3, as DNA: TGTGCCAGCAGCGGAGATGGGACAGAAGCTTTCTTT.

The chain joins TRBV6-8 to TRBJ2-7, with 9 bases aligning to TRBD2. Germline values: CDR1 MNHGY, CDR2 SAAAGT. The CDR3 runs to 15 residues. Germline trimming cut 3 bases from V and 2 bases from J; bases unmatched to any gene: 5. The CDR3 coding sequence is TGTGCCAGCAGTTATCTAGCGGGAATACCCTACGAGCAGTACTTC. Translated: CASSYLAGIPYEQYF.

CDR3 DNA sequence: TGTGCCAGCAGCTTTTCTCTTACAGGGTATGGCTACACCTTC. Its translation: CASSFSLTGYGYTF. V gene TRBV11-2 combines with J gene TRBJ1-2; tentatively, D is TRBD1 (6 bases). CDR3 size: 14 residues. Germline loops: CDR1 SGHAT, CDR2 FQNNGV. Trimming pared 3 bases from V and 5 bases from J, leaving 13 bases between.

On this clone: A read error may produce the germline difference seen at one junction end. CDR3 nucleotides: TGTGCCAGCAGTTTAGACCGGGGACAGACGAAGGGCTACACCTTC. It translates to CASSLDRGQTKGYTF. The chain employs TRBV7-9 and TRBJ1-2, with 7 bases identical to TRBD1. Germline V lookup: CDR1 SEHNR, CDR2 FQNEAQ (reference sequence). The CDR3 spans 15 residues. The complete variable domain, with remaining parts taken from reference TRBV7-9 and TRBJ1-2, reads DTGVSQNPRHKITKRGQNVTFRCDPISEHNRLYWYRQTLGQGPEFLTYFQNEAQLEKSRLLSDRFSAERPKGSFSTLEIQRTEQGDSAMYLCASSLDRGQTKGYTFGSGTRLTVV.

The J gene is TRBJ1-1, the V gene TRBV6-5, with a weak D call TRBD1 (5 bases). Germline V gene data show CDR1 as MNHEY and CDR2 as SVGAGI. Trimming pared 9 bases from V and 0 bases from J, leaving 11 bases between. This CDR3 comprises 13 residues. CDR3 sequence reads: CASRGQLNTEAFF. The CDR3, as DNA: TGTGCCAGTAGAGGACAATTGAACACTGAAGCTTTCTTT.

J is TRBJ2-5 and V is TRBV13, with 9 positions matching TRBD1. In germline, CDR1 is PRHDT, CDR2 FYEKMQ (reference sequence). J was trimmed by 4 bases and V by 3 bases; bases with no gene match: 0. The CDR3 covers 13 residues. CDR3 sequence reads: CASSLTGGETQYF. DNA of the CDR3: TGTGCCAGCAGCTTGACAGGGGGAGAGACCCAGTACTTC.

The chain has TRBV18 and TRBJ1-4; TRBD1 agrees at 7 bases. CDR3 size: 13 residues. Trimming took 6 bases from V and 8 from J; bases not matched to a gene: 6. Germline V CDR1 and CDR2: KGHSH, LQKENI. CDR3 sequence reads: CASSRDSGEKLFF. CDR3 bases: TGTGCCAGCTCGCGGGACAGCGGGGAAAAACTGTTTTTT.

The chain recombines TRBV2 with TRBJ1-6; 10 bases are shared with TRBD1. After removal of 2 bases from V and 10 bases from J, the junction contained 8 bases not matched to a gene. Looked up from germline, CDR1 is SNHLY and CDR2 is FYNNEI. The CDR3 runs to 16 residues. CDR3 coding DNA: TGTGCCAGCAGTGAATTGGGACAGGGGTGGAAATCACCCCTCCACTTT. This sequence encodes CASSELGQGWKSPLHF.

The chain combines TRBV30 with TRBJ2-1; D gene uncertain. There are 11 residues in the CDR3. Germline V CDR1 and CDR2: GTSNPN, SVGIG (reference sequence). Trimming cost V 0 bases and J 10 bases, with 7 bases left between them. The CDR3 bases are TGTGCCTGGAGTGTATACGGGGAGCAGTTCTTC. This encodes CAWSVYGEQFF.

J is TRBJ1-4 and V is TRBV28; a possible D gene is TRBD1 (5 bases). The CDR3 contains 15 residues. Trimming shortened V by 8 bases and J by 8 bases, and 21 bases separated the two germline ends. Germline V CDR1 and CDR2: MDHEN, SYDVKM. The CDR3 is CASCEPGGGSEKLFF. The CDR3 nucleotides read TGTGCCAGCTGTGAGCCCGGGGGGGGAAGCGAAAAACTGTTTTTT.

The chain couples TRBV27 to TRBJ1-5; a possible D gene is TRBD1 (6 bases). CDR3 size: 15 residues. CDR1 is MNHEY and CDR2 is SMNVEV in the germline V gene (reference sequence). Trimming pared 2 bases from V and 0 bases from J, leaving 8 bases between. CDR3 nucleotide sequence: TGTGCCAGCAGTTTAGGACAGTATAGCAATCAGCCCCAGCATTTT. This codes for CASSLGQYSNQPQHF.

The rearrangement joins TRBV23-1 to TRBJ1-6, with no clear D. TRBV23-1 has ORF status, its function being uncertain. The V end was cut by 8 bases, the J end by 8 bases, with 16 bases between. This CDR3 comprises 14 residues. This CDR3 is CASPKPGADSPLHF. The CDR3 region has the DNA TGCGCCAGCCCGAAACCGGGTGCCGATTCACCCCTCCACTTT.

The chain joins TRBV6-2 or TRBV6-3 to TRBJ1-2, with D perhaps TRBD1 (5 bases). Germline V gives CDR1 MNHEY, CDR2 SVGEGT. V gave up 2 bases and J gave up 6 bases, with 13 bases separating them. The CDR3 spans 14 residues. The CDR3 DNA sequence: TGTGCCAGCAGTTACAGACAGCCGGGTGATGGCTACACCTTC. It translates to CASSYRQPGDGYTF.

The chain is built from TRBV2 and TRBJ1-3; D is unresolved. The CDR3 totals 12 residues. From germline, CDR1 is SNHLY and CDR2 FYNNEI. V was pared by 7 bases and J by 3 bases, with 7 bases between. The chain's CDR3 is CASMRFGNTIYF. The CDR3 DNA follows: TGTGCCAGCATGCGGTTTGGAAACACCATATATTTT. Based on the CDR3 plus reference TRBV2 and TRBJ1-3, the full variable domain is EPEVTQTPSHQVTQMGQEVILRCVPISNHLYFYWYRQILGQKVEFLVSFYNNEISEKSEIFDDQFSVERPDGSNFTLKIRSTKLEDSAMYFCASMRFGNTIYFGEGSWLTVV.

The J gene is TRBJ2-5, the V gene TRBV7-3; 8 nucleotides match TRBD2. The CDR3 spans 13 residues. Germline loops: CDR1 SGHTA, CDR2 FQGTGA. The J segment lost 5 bases and the V segment lost 5 bases, leaving 4 bases of the junction unmatched. In nucleotides, the CDR3 is TGTGCCAGCAGCCCGGGGGGGGTGGAGACCCAGTACTTC. Protein: CASSPGGVETQYF.

Only one count was recorded for this clone. The chain is built from TRBV5-8 and TRBJ1-2, with 10 positions matching TRBD1. The CDR3 consists of 14 residues. Germline loops: CDR1 SGHTS, CDR2 YDEGEE. V shed 4 bases, J shed 8 bases, and the junction held 8 bases outside the gene matches. The CDR3 loop reads CASSIRWDRGGYTF. CDR3 bases: TGTGCCAGCAGCATACGCTGGGACAGGGGCGGCTACACCTTC.

The chain couples TRBV12-5 to TRBJ2-5; D gene uncertain. Germline values: CDR1 LGHNT, CDR2 FRNRAP. Trimming pared 2 bases from V and 4 bases from J, leaving 11 bases between. This CDR3 is 14 amino acids long. CDR3 sequence reads: CASGLNSLGETQYF. In nucleotides, the CDR3 is TGTGCTAGTGGTTTGAACTCCCTTGGAGAGACCCAGTACTTC.

The rearrangement links TRBV10-3 to TRBJ2-1; 7 nucleotides match TRBD2. CDR1 ENHRY and CDR2 SYGVKD come from the germline V gene. The V gene end was trimmed by 2 bases and the J gene end by 5 bases; junction bases not matched to a gene: 15. This CDR3 has 18 amino acids. CDR3 sequence: CAISEGSAGEFINNEQFF. The CDR3 DNA follows: TGTGCCATCAGTGAGGGTTCGGCGGGGGAGTTTATCAACAATGAGCAGTTCTTC.

The chain's CDR3 is CASSLNQGRNTEAFF. DNA for the CDR3: TGTGCCAGCAGCTTAAACCAGGGGCGAAACACTGAAGCTTTCTTT. This sequence joins TRBV7-2 and TRBJ1-1, with TRBD1 as a possible D gene (6 bases). The CDR3 totals 15 residues. Germline V gene lookup returns CDR1 SGHTA and CDR2 FQGNSA. Trimming removed 2 bases at V and 2 bases at J, with 12 bases between.

The gene calls are TRBV29-1 and TRBJ1-1, with TRBD1 as a possible D gene (6 bases). V lost 0 bases and J 8 bases, leaving 10 bases between the germline ends. CDR3 length: 12 residues. Germline values: CDR1 SQVTM, CDR2 ANQGSEA. CDR3 protein: CSVEDPGTEAFF. The CDR3 region has the DNA TGCAGCGTTGAAGACCCCGGGACAGAAGCTTTCTTT.

This clone was counted between two and nine times. The J gene is TRBJ1-4, the V gene TRBV5-6; D not resolved. Trimming took off 3 bases at V and 5 bases at J, with 8 bases between the two ends. Germline-derived CDR1 and CDR2 are SGHDT and YYEEEE. The CDR3 runs to 13 residues. The CDR3 reads CASSSSGNEKLFF. In DNA, the CDR3 is TGTGCCAGCAGCTCCTCCGGGAATGAAAAACTGTTTTTT.